These 27 T cell receptor beta chains were sequenced from one sample in a study of T cell repertoires in cytomegalovirus infection. Their antigens are not known. TCRdb recomputed calls from the reads with MiXCR, one row per CDR3 protein. The sample records 110,000 to 150,000 distinct CDR3 sequences, over 30% being singletons. Sequenced here: CD8+ T cells from cultured PBMCs, sampled from culture after CMV antigen stimulation. The source of these receptors is a human donor in good health (CMV status not recorded). Some clones in this sample may be carry-over from other donors' samples.

The J gene is TRBJ2-7, the V gene TRBV2, with D maybe TRBD2 (6 bases). V was cut by 4 bases and J by 2 bases, with 12 bases left in between. The CDR3 totals 14 residues. Germline V gene lookup returns CDR1 SNHLY and CDR2 FYNNEI. CDR3 bases: TGTGCCAGCAGTGTTTACGGGGGTACCTACGAGCAGTACTTC. Translation: CASSVYGGTYEQYF.

V is TRBV11-1 and J is TRBJ2-7, with D possibly TRBD1 on 6 matching bases. The CDR3 contains 14 residues. Trimming stripped 3 bases from V and 3 bases from J, with 12 bases between. The V gene's germline CDR1 is SGHAT and CDR2 FQDESV (reference sequence). The CDR3 DNA is TGTGCCAGCAGCTTCGCAGGGGCCCTCTACGAGCAGTACTTC. It yields the protein CASSFAGALYEQYF.

This clonotype appeared once. The chain links TRBV3-1 to TRBJ2-1, with 9 bases matching TRBD2. Trimming took 0 bases from V and 7 from J; bases not matched to a gene: 4. CDR1 is LGHDT, CDR2 YNNKEL, per germline (reference sequence). This CDR3 is built from 15 residues. The CDR3 DNA reads TGTGCCAGCAGCCAAGATGTGGGACTAGCAAATGAGCAGTTCTTC. As protein: CASSQDVGLANEQFF.

This clonotype showed up just a few times. The chain couples TRBV12-3 or TRBV12-4 to TRBJ2-1; no clear D. This CDR3 region has 14 residues. Trimming pared 1 base from V and 9 bases from J, leaving 13 bases between. CDR3 protein: CASSLVVHPSEQFF. CDR3 bases: TGTGCCAGCAGTTTAGTAGTACATCCGAGTGAGCAGTTCTTC.

This clonotype occurred many times. CDR3 region: CSVEVGETQYF. DNA for the CDR3: TGCAGCGTTGAGGTGGGAGAGACCCAGTACTTC. The rearrangement links TRBV29-1 to TRBJ2-5; no clear D. The V end was cut by 3 bases, the J end by 4 bases, with 6 bases between. Germline V gives CDR1 SQVTM, CDR2 ANQGSEA. The CDR3 totals 11 residues.

This chain connects TRBV12-3 or TRBV12-4 to TRBJ2-7; 7 bases line up with TRBD1. V gave up 7 bases and J gave up 2 bases; unmatched junction bases: 17. The CDR3 is made up of 17 amino acids. The DNA of the CDR3 is TGTGCCAGCACTCTATGGAACGCCGGGACAGCTGCCTACGAGCAGTACTTC. Amino acid sequence: CASTLWNAGTAAYEQYF.

This clonotype showed up many times. This rearrangement joins TRBV27 to TRBJ1-2; D gene uncertain. Trimming removed 3 bases from V and 3 bases from J, with 17 bases in between. The V gene's germline CDR1 is MNHEY and CDR2 SMNVEV (reference sequence). The CDR3 length is 16 residues. CDR3 sequence: CASSFLSGPQDYGYTF. CDR3 DNA: TGTGCCAGCAGTTTCCTGTCGGGCCCCCAGGACTATGGCTACACCTTC.

V usage is TRBV28 and J usage is TRBJ2-7; D may be TRBD1 (7 bases). The CDR3 sequence is 16 residues long. Trimming stripped 5 bases from V and 0 bases from J, with 17 bases between. Per germline, CDR1 MDHEN and CDR2 SYDVKM. In DNA form, the CDR3 reads TGTGCCAGCAGTCCGGGGGACAGACCGAGCTCCTACGAGCAGTACTTC. Protein: CASSPGDRPSSYEQYF.

The V call is TRBV7-6, the J call TRBJ2-2; 8 nucleotides match TRBD2. This CDR3 contains 16 residues. The germline gives CDR1 SGHVS, CDR2 FNYEAQ. The trim removed 2 bases at V and 5 bases at J, leaving 7 bases unmatched. The DNA of the CDR3 is TGTGCCAGCAGCTTACGAGAAGGCGGGGGGACCGGGGAGCTGTTTTTT. It yields the protein CASSLREGGGTGELFF.

The sample holds many counts of this clonotype. The V and J genes are TRBV12-3 or TRBV12-4 and TRBJ1-4, with D possibly being TRBD1 (6 bases). Between the trimmed V and J ends, which lost 2 bases and 6 bases, there was a span of 22 bases. This CDR3 comprises 18 residues. The CDR3 nucleotides read TGTGCCAGCAGTTTATCACCAGGGGCCGGAGTGCAGTATGAAAAACTGTTTTTT. It specifies CASSLSPGAGVQYEKLFF.

The V gene is TRBV12-3 or TRBV12-4, the J gene TRBJ2-7, with 11 bases fitting TRBD2. The J segment lost 6 bases and the V segment lost 1 base, leaving 5 bases of the junction unmatched. The CDR3 loop spans 15 amino acids. The CDR3 DNA is TGTGCCAGCAGTTTAGGAACTAGCGGGGGTGGCGAGCAGTACTTC. Residues: CASSLGTSGGGEQYF.

The CDR3 region has the DNA TGCGCCAGCAGCCAGCGGGCAGGGGGCAATCAGCCCCAGCATTTT. It encodes CASSQRAGGNQPQHF. This rearrangement joins TRBV4-1 to TRBJ1-5; maybe TRBD1 (6 bases). Germline loops: CDR1 MGHRA, CDR2 YSYEKL. This CDR3 has 15 amino acids. V shed 3 bases and J shed 2 bases, with 11 bases lying between them.

This clonotype was seen more than once but under ten times. The chain uses TRBV20-1 and TRBJ2-7; 9 bases fit TRBD1. Germline V CDR1 and CDR2: DFQATT, SNEGSKA (reference sequence). After removal of 5 bases from V and 6 bases from J, the junction contained 5 bases not matched to a gene. The CDR3 is made up of 12 amino acids. CDR3: CSASRTGAEQYF. CDR3 nucleotides: TGCAGTGCTTCAAGGACAGGGGCCGAGCAGTACTTC.

This clonotype was counted a few times. Here the CDR3 DNA reads TGTGCCAGCAGTCCCGACGAGGGTTTGATGAACACTGAAGCTTTCTTT. It translates to CASSPDEGLMNTEAFF. The V gene is TRBV27, the J gene TRBJ1-1; D gene unclear. The germline gives CDR1 MNHEY, CDR2 SMNVEV (reference sequence). V lost 5 bases, J lost 0 bases, and 16 bases lay in between. This CDR3 has 16 residues.

This chain joins TRBV27 and TRBJ1-1, with D unresolved. Germline loops: CDR1 MNHEY, CDR2 SMNVEV (reference sequence). This CDR3 region has 11 residues. Trimming took off 8 bases at V and 0 bases at J, with 4 bases between the two ends. This CDR3 is CASGLNTEAFF. The CDR3 DNA is TGTGCCAGCGGATTGAACACTGAAGCTTTCTTT.

The gene calls are TRBV19 and TRBJ1-5; 9 bases are a match to TRBD1. CDR1 and CDR2 (germline): LNHDA, SQIVND (reference sequence). V was clipped by 3 bases and J by 7 bases; unmatched bases: 7. The CDR3 length is 15 residues. CDR3 residues: CASSMGQGFNQPQHF. CDR3 bases: TGTGCCAGTAGTATGGGACAGGGTTTCAACCAGCCCCAGCATTTT.

Points on this clonotype: At one end, the junction sequence differs from germline, possibly due to a read error. The chain links TRBV7-3 to TRBJ2-6, with D possibly being TRBD1 or TRBD2 (5 bases each). This CDR3 region has 17 residues. In germline, CDR1 is SGHTA, CDR2 FQGTGA. The CDR3 DNA reads as TGTGCCAGCAGCTTAAGTGGAGGCACCTCTGGGGCCAACGTCCTGACTTTT. This encodes CASSLSGGTSGANVLTF.

Only a few counts were recorded for this clonotype. The chain is built from TRBV19 and TRBJ1-1, with TRBD1 matching 7 bases. The germline V gene encodes CDR1 LNHDA and CDR2 SQIVND (reference sequence). CDR3 length: 15 residues. V was pared by 3 bases and J by 4 bases, with 8 bases of the junction left unmatched. CDR3 bases: TGTGCCAGTAGTATCCCACAGGGGACGGGCACTGAAGCTTTCTTT. Its translation: CASSIPQGTGTEAFF.

This clonotype was seen only a few times. The rearrangement uses TRBV6-5 and TRBJ2-1, with 12 bases lining up with TRBD2. With V trimmed by 2 bases and J by 5 bases, 4 bases remained unmatched. The CDR3 is made up of 16 amino acids. CDR1 is MNHEY, CDR2 SVGAGI, per germline. For the CDR3, the DNA is TGTGCCAGCAGTTACCAGACTAGCGGGGGTCACAATGAGCAGTTCTTC. The encoded protein is CASSYQTSGGHNEQFF.

In this sample, this clonotype turned up a few times. The rearrangement uses TRBV11-2 and TRBJ2-7; D unclear. V was trimmed by 5 bases and J by 2 bases, leaving 19 bases between them. CDR3 size: 16 residues. Germline assignment: CDR1 SGHAT and CDR2 FQNNGV. The CDR3 DNA reads as TGTGCCAGCAGCCCCGCCGGGTCCTCCAACGCCTACGAGCAGTACTTC. Its translation: CASSPAGSSNAYEQYF. The whole variable domain, remainder taken from reference TRBV11-2 and TRBJ2-7, is EAGVAQSPRYKIIEKRQSVAFWCNPISGHATLYWYQQILGQGPKLLIQFQNNGVVDDSQLPKDRFSAERLKGVDSTLKIQPAKLEDSAVYLCASSPAGSSNAYEQYFGPGTRLTVT.

Many counts were recorded for this clonotype. This CDR3 is CASSSPGTDYNSPLHF. In nucleotides, the CDR3 is TGTGCCAGCAGCTCACCCGGGACGGACTATAATTCACCCCTCCACTTT. This chain links TRBV5-6 with TRBJ1-6; a possible D gene is TRBD1 (5 bases). V was pared by 3 bases and J by 3 bases, with 13 bases between. This CDR3 comprises 16 residues. Germline values: CDR1 SGHDT, CDR2 YYEEEE.

This clonotype was recorded many times. The chain couples TRBV7-6 to TRBJ2-3; 11 bases line up with TRBD1. The CDR3 covers 15 residues. In germline, CDR1 is SGHVS, CDR2 FNYEAQ. V trimming: 4 bases; J trimming: 4 bases; junction bases outside the gene matches: 4. In nucleotides, the CDR3 is TGTGCCAGCAGCTCCGGACAGGGGGCTTCAGATACGCAGTATTTT. Residues: CASSSGQGASDTQYF.

The rearrangement links TRBV4-2 to TRBJ1-4; D not certain. Trimming removed 3 bases at V and 6 bases at J, with 5 bases between. The length of the CDR3 is 12 residues. Germline lookup yields CDR1 LGHNA and CDR2 YNFKEQ. The CDR3 loop reads CASSQPDEKLFF. The CDR3 DNA reads TGTGCCAGCAGCCAGCCCGATGAAAAACTGTTTTTT.

This clonotype appeared a few times. The J gene is TRBJ1-1, the V gene TRBV28; weak D call: TRBD1 (5 bases). V was trimmed by 5 bases and J by 0 bases, leaving 13 bases between them. Germline V gene lookup returns CDR1 MDHEN and CDR2 SYDVKM. The CDR3 is made up of 15 amino acids. For the CDR3, the DNA is TGTGCCAGCAGTAACTTGGGACTTTTGAACACTGAAGCTTTCTTT. Translating gives CASSNLGLLNTEAFF.

The chain links TRBV28 to TRBJ1-4; D is perhaps TRBD1 (5 bases). The CDR3 loop spans 14 amino acids. Germline-derived CDR1 and CDR2 are MDHEN and SYDVKM. The V end lost 6 bases, the J end lost 6 bases, and 14 bases lay between the germline ends. The CDR3, as DNA: TGTGCCAGCAGCCGAGGGGACGTCGATGAAAAACTGTTTTTT. It encodes CASSRGDVDEKLFF. The full variable domain, its missing parts supplied by reference TRBV28 and TRBJ1-4, is DVKVTQSSRYLVKRTGEKVFLECVQDMDHENMFWYRQDPGLGLRLIYFSYDVKMKEKGDIPEGYSVSREKKERFSLILESASTNQTSMYLCASSRGDVDEKLFFGSGTQLSVL.

The V call is TRBV4-1, the J call TRBJ2-1, with a weak D call TRBD1 (6 bases). Germline V gene lookup returns CDR1 MGHRA and CDR2 YSYEKL. The CDR3 runs to 15 residues. V lost 7 bases and J lost 7, with 20 bases in between. The CDR3 DNA reads TGCGCCAGCACCCAGCTAAGGGGGAAGGGGAATGAGCAGTTCTTC. Amino acid sequence: CASTQLRGKGNEQFF.

About this clonotype: Germline is not matched at one junction end, which may reflect a read error. The chain recombines TRBV7-2 with TRBJ1-2; tentative D call: TRBD1 (6 bases). This CDR3 has 13 amino acids. Germline lookup yields CDR1 SGHTA and CDR2 FQGNSA. The CDR3 is CASSLGGKNGYTF. For the CDR3, the DNA is TGTGCCAGCAGTTTAGGGGGGAAGAATGGCTACACCTTC.